This T cell receptor beta chain was captured by sequencing in a study of beta chain features in type 1 diabetes. Expressed TCRB transcripts were sequenced after all isolated RNA was converted to cDNA. The protocol was immunoSEQ multiplex PCR, while the TCRdb copy is restricted to in-frame clones and leaves out a portion. The sample records more than 140,000 clones, approximately 9.8% being singletons. Trimming stripped 6 bases from V and 0 bases from J, with 15 bases between. CDR1 is SGHTA and CDR2 is FQGNSA in the germline V gene. The CDR3 is 16 residues long. The V and J genes are TRBV7-2 and TRBJ2-1; possible D gene TRBD2, 6 bases. The sequence was obtained from a woman aged 35 to 49 in good health. Specimen: central memory CD4+ T cells from blood. DNA for the CDR3: TGTGCCAGCAGAAACGGGCCGGGGGTCTCCTACAATGAGCAGTTCTTC. Residues: CASRNGPGVSYNEQFF.